This paragraph reports one T cell receptor beta chain. The clone's antigen remains unknown. Base qualities are not at hand, and no much larger clone is one base apart. The sample belongs to a study of Ad26.COV2.S vaccination and SARS-CoV-2 variants (dated by TCRdb to the early 2020s). Describing the broader study: Donors in the vaccine arm were drawn from COV1001, a phase I-IIa trial of Ad26.COV2.S in healthy adults that was multicentre, randomized, double-blind and placebo-controlled. Dosing of Ad26.COV2.S was intramuscular, at either 5x10^10 or 1x10^11 viral particles, delivered as one shot or as two shots spaced 56 days apart. TCRbeta repertoire sequencing served as the tool for gauging how specific and how broad the SARS-CoV-2-reactive T cell receptors were following Ad26.COV2.S vaccination. A total of approximately 30 samples were included in the TCR-sequenced set, comprising some 20 Ad26.COV2.S vaccine recipients, 5 placebo recipients and 8 SARS-CoV-2 convalescent individuals. Trial participants were randomized into five groups of five: low-dose or high-dose Ad26.COV2.S given once or twice, or placebo on both occasions. Investigators did not know the trial group allocation while performing experiments and assessing outcomes.

The immunoSEQ Assay was the method used to sequence TCRbeta CDR3 regions. After extraction, genomic DNA underwent amplification by bias-controlled multiplex PCR, followed by high-throughput sequencing. From the authors' description of their analysis: To quantify the absolute abundance of every unique TCRbeta CDR3 region, sequences were collapsed and filtered. Usable DNA was measured by amplifying reference genes present in all nucleated cells, and TCRbeta template counts were normalized to that usable DNA to estimate T cell fraction. Repertoire TCRs were annotated as SARS-CoV-2-specific when V gene, CDR3 amino acid sequence and J gene were exactly matched to a known reactive TCR set. MIRA supplied the reference SARS-CoV-2 TCR set, which was filtered for enrichment in COVID-19-positive ImmuneCODE repertoires so that public or cross-reactive TCRs were removed. Using the MIRA antigens, annotated TCRs were further analysed by specific ORF or by position within an ORF. Breadth was defined as annotated unique rearrangements over total unique productive rearrangements; depth was the summed frequency of those rearrangements. TCR breadth was compared between groups using two-sided Wilcoxon rank-sum tests. TCRdb took this table from immuneACCESS and kept in-frame rearrangements with V and J called. Such tables lack part of the clones; where checked against another copy, unresolved V genes explain under half of the gap, and the rest is unexplained. V and J calls and clone size follow that table, whereas D and trimming were derived from the DNA. This sample comprises about 390,000 clones, about 85% of them detected only once. Roughly 3% of the sample belongs to the ten largest clones.

The sample's treatment or condition, from its label and the paper: roughly 20 received Ad26.COV2.S at low or high dose, single or two shots; several received placebo; per-sample allocation not given. For vaccine and placebo recipients, the sequenced repertoires came from samples collected on day 63 after the first injection. Cohort 1b enrolled 25 to 30 adults aged 18-55 years at a single site in Boston, USA, between 29 July and 7 August 2020. Ad26.COV2.S was a replication-incompetent adenovirus type 26 vector that expressed a prefusion-stabilized SARS-CoV-2 spike protein derived from the original Wuhan strain. Results and caveats for the whole study, not just this receptor: The study was not powered to compare responses between vaccine doses or regimens. The authors noted that total T cell responses may have been underestimated by the TCR breadth and depth analyses. Comparable non-spike TCR breadth was observed between vaccine and placebo recipients, consistent with only spike being contained in the vaccine. Ad26.COV2.S recipients had higher spike-specific TCR breadth than placebo recipients (P = 0.0014). Substantial breadth of spike-specific CD8+ and CD4+ T cell responses was reported after vaccination.

Sequenced here: peripheral blood, sampled in a trial of Ad26.COV2.S vaccine versus placebo. The receptor comes from a person aged 18-60 years who received the Ad26.COV2.S COVID-19 vaccine or a placebo.

The CDR3 reads as follows: CASSPGQIYGYTF. DNA sequence: TGTGCCAGCAGCCCGGGACAGATCTATGGCTACACCTTC. The rearrangement joined TRBV6-5 to TRBJ1-2, with TRBD1 identical over 7 junction bases. The CDR3 numbers 13 residues from cysteine through phenylalanine. Kept here is only the CDR3 DNA, which spans 39 bases and is read in frame from base 1. V lost 6 bases and J lost 4 bases, and the count of bases not matched to a germline gene is 5. The germline V gene yields MNHEY for CDR1 and SVGAGI for CDR2.